This T cell receptor (beta chain) stems from a study of shared clonotypes between healthy human individuals. At the level of the study: Per-donor plates numbered three CD4 naive, three CD4 memory, two CD8 naive and one CD8 memory.

Positively selected for CCR7, the CD45RO-negative cells used as naive CD8 cells excluded terminally differentiated effector memory CD45RA+ cells. Concerning this clone itself: Its antigen is as yet unknown.

The study, taken as a whole, reports: A handful of donors had roughly 5% of their naive CD4 clonotypes in common. How much donors shared clonotypes was expected to be affected by sequencing depth. In general, naive subsets displayed greater estimated richness than memory subsets did.

The data were produced by immunoSEQ multiplex PCR, yet TCRdb's version contains in-frame clones alone and is incomplete. The data hold some 630,000 clones, with about 96% observed a single time. The CDR3 is 16 residues long. The V and J ends lost 3 bases and 5 bases, in that order; junction bases with no gene match: 9. In germline, CDR1 is PRHDT, CDR2 FYEKMQ (reference sequence). This TCR was recovered from a woman in her twenties or thirties in good health. The source material was naive CD8+ T cells sorted from blood. This chain uses TRBV13 with TRBJ2-3; 9 nucleotides align to TRBD2. The CDR3 DNA is TGTGCCAGCAGCTTCCCATTAGCGGGAGAGTTAGATACGCAGTATTTT. As protein: CASSFPLAGELDTQYF.